The T cell receptor beta chain under discussion was sequenced for a study of T cells after yellow fever vaccination. Study results and limitations: Most clones from primary vaccination were detected again post-booster (almost 98% CD4, about 88% CD8). Contamination of FACS-sorted repertoires by abundant clonotypes from the bulk population could occur. The study found a weaker secondary response that peaked faster, day 5 versus 15.

CDR3 length: 17 amino acids. The germline gives CDR1 LGHNA, CDR2 YSLEER. V lost 0 bases and J lost 6, with 21 bases in between. The sample holds many counts of this clonotype. What it binds is unknown. The TCR cDNA carried a universal primer site and UMIs from 5'RACE template switching. TCRdb fed the 5' RACE reads into MiXCR, producing one record per CDR3 protein. The sample comprises around 320,000 distinct CDR3 sequences, about 10% of which are singletons, and about 3% rests with the top ten. V and J are TRBV4-3 and TRBJ2-7, with TRBD2 as a possible D gene (6 bases). This clonotype was obtained from a man aged 18 to 29 who received the YFV17D yellow fever vaccine. Sequenced here: CD4+ T cells sorted from PBMCs, sampled 45 days after the yellow fever booster vaccination. The CDR3 is CASSQEVGGGEISEQYF. In DNA form, the CDR3 reads TGCGCCAGCAGCCAAGAAGTCGGCGGAGGGGAGATTTCCGAGCAGTACTTC.